Below, 18 T cell receptor beta chains from the same sample are listed, as sequenced in a study of low-dose radiotherapy and immunotherapy resistance in tumors. The time point is: before trial treatment. cDNA synthesis used a TRAV/TRBV-specific primer set for both chains. TCR amplification involved 15 to 20 PCR cycles with a constant-region primer and V-primer adapter. One entry per CDR3 protein, called by TCRdb with MiXCR from the reads. The table has 80,000 to 95,000 distinct CDR3 sequences, just under 9.5% seen once. The sample was PBMCs, taken before treatment. The receptors originated from a male donor with prostate cancer.

This clonotype was observed many times. V usage is TRBV28 and J usage is TRBJ2-3, with 8 bases aligning to TRBD1. CDR3 size: 14 residues. Trimming took 5 bases from V and 1 from J; bases not matched to a gene: 2. Looked up from germline, CDR1 is MDHEN and CDR2 is SYDVKM. In nucleotides, the CDR3 is TGTGCCAGCAGTCTGGGACAGGGCACAGATACGCAGTATTTT. The encoded protein is CASSLGQGTDTQYF.

This clonotype was seen repeatedly, ten times or more. V usage is TRBV12-3 or TRBV12-4 and J usage is TRBJ1-1; 8 bases are a match to TRBD1. This CDR3 is 14 amino acids long. V was clipped by 7 bases and J by 4 bases; unmatched bases: 8. Here the CDR3 DNA reads TGTGCCAGCACCGCGACAGGGGTACGCACTGAAGCTTTCTTT. It yields the protein CASTATGVRTEAFF.

This clonotype was found many times. The V and J genes are TRBV20-1 and TRBJ2-1; D uncertain. Trimming removed 5 bases from V and 4 bases from J, with 15 bases in between. The CDR3 has 14 amino acids. Per germline, CDR1 DFQATT and CDR2 SNEGSKA (reference sequence). The CDR3 here is CSALLSGRYNEQFF. The CDR3 DNA reads as TGCAGTGCTTTACTTTCCGGGCGATACAATGAGCAGTTCTTC.

The gene calls are TRBV24-1 and TRBJ2-1; 12 bases align to TRBD2. V gave up 9 bases and J gave up 2 bases; unmatched junction bases: 1. CDR3 size: 14 residues. The germline V gene encodes CDR1 KGHDR and CDR2 SFDVKD. The CDR3 spells CATGLAGPYNEQFF. DNA of the CDR3: TGTGCCACCGGACTAGCGGGGCCCTACAATGAGCAGTTCTTC.

Remarks on this clonotype: A far larger clone lies a single base away; this is likely a read error. The rearrangement links TRBV6-1 to TRBJ2-1, with 9 bases that match TRBD1. Germline-derived CDR1 and CDR2 are MNHNS and SASEGT. The CDR3 contains 12 residues. With V trimmed by 6 bases and J by 9 bases, 3 bases remained unmatched. The CDR3 DNA reads as TGTGCCAGCAGCCCGACAGGGGGTGAGCAGTTCTTC. Translating it yields CASSPTGGEQFF.

Ten or more counts support this clonotype. The chain carries TRBV7-3 and TRBJ1-1, with D possibly TRBD1 on 6 matching bases. CDR1 is SGHTA, CDR2 FQGTGA, per germline. V was clipped by 0 bases and J by 5 bases, with 13 bases between them. This CDR3 has 15 amino acids. The CDR3 region is CASSLTWGARTEAFF. Written as DNA, the CDR3 is TGTGCCAGCAGCTTAACGTGGGGGGCGCGGACTGAAGCTTTCTTT.

This clonotype was recorded at least ten times. The chain couples TRBV7-2 to TRBJ2-6; D tentatively fits TRBD1 or TRBD2 (5 bases each). The CDR3 totals 15 residues. Germline V gives CDR1 SGHTA, CDR2 FQGNSA. Trimming pared 3 bases from V and 2 bases from J, leaving 8 bases between. The CDR3 loop reads CASSLGVTGANVLTF. The CDR3 DNA is TGTGCCAGCAGCTTGGGGGTAACTGGGGCCAACGTCCTGACTTTC.

This clonotype appeared many times. The CDR3 bases are TGTGCCAGCTCACCAGGGCAGGGGGCCTACGAGCAGTACTTC. Translating gives CASSPGQGAYEQYF. The genes are TRBV18 and TRBJ2-7, with TRBD1 matching over 7 bases. This CDR3 region has 14 residues. With V trimmed by 2 bases and J by 2 bases, 3 bases remained unmatched. Germline V gene sequence: CDR1 KGHSH, CDR2 LQKENI.

This clonotype was detected ten times or more. The chain joins TRBV7-8 to TRBJ1-3; D is possibly TRBD1 (5 bases). V shed 5 bases and J shed 0 bases, with 17 bases lying between them. CDR1 is SGHVS, CDR2 FQNEAQ, per germline. The CDR3 is 17 amino acids. Here the CDR3 DNA reads TGTGCCAGCAGCCTTGACCTCGGGACGGTCTCTGGAAACACCATATATTTT. Translation: CASSLDLGTVSGNTIYF.

In this sample, this clonotype turned up many times. A junction end diverges from the germline sequence, so it may reflect a read error. The gene calls are TRBV4-1 and TRBJ1-4; D is undetermined. Germline V gene sequence: CDR1 MGHRA, CDR2 YSYEKL. This CDR3 region has 16 residues. The chain's CDR3 is CASSQDPGATNEKLFF. CDR3 sequence (DNA): TGTGCCAGCAGCCAAGATCCCGGAGCAACTAATGAAAAACTGTTTTTT.

The sample holds many counts of this clonotype. CDR3 residues: CATSREVGGPIVEQFF. The CDR3 DNA follows: TGTGCCACCAGCAGAGAGGTGGGGGGCCCAATAGTCGAGCAGTTCTTC. The chain is built from TRBV15 and TRBJ2-1; D is tentatively TRBD1 or TRBD2 (6 bases each). CDR1 and CDR2 from the germline V gene are LNHNV and YYDKDF (reference sequence). Trimming stripped 0 bases from V and 10 bases from J, with 19 bases between. The length of the CDR3 is 16 residues.

This clonotype was seen many times. This chain uses TRBV5-5 with TRBJ1-2; D is unresolved. The CDR3 spans 12 residues. The V gene's germline CDR1 is SGHKS and CDR2 YYEKEE (reference sequence). The V end was cut by 4 bases, the J end by 7 bases, with 11 bases between. The CDR3 sequence: CASSGSIGGYTF. The CDR3, as DNA: TGTGCCAGCAGCGGTTCCATCGGTGGCTACACCTTC.

This clonotype was detected ten times or more. The chain carries TRBV28 and TRBJ1-5; possible D gene TRBD1, 5 bases. The CDR3 length is 16 residues. Germline loops: CDR1 MDHEN, CDR2 SYDVKM. The ends were cut back, 5 bases at V and 4 bases at J, with 18 bases in the middle. Here the CDR3 DNA reads TGTGCCAGCAGTCCCCAACGCGGGCGGGGGAATCAGCCCCAGCATTTT. This translates into CASSPQRGRGNQPQHF.

This clonotype appeared many times. This chain links TRBV5-3 with TRBJ2-5; D unresolved. TRBV5-3 counts as an open reading frame of uncertain function. CDR3 length: 15 amino acids. V dropped 8 bases and J dropped 5 bases, with 22 bases sitting between them. The CDR3 bases are TGTGCCAGCACACCCCCCGGCCCCAGGTCGGAGACCCAGTACTTC. It codes for CASTPPGPRSETQYF.

This clonotype has ten or more counts. The chain uses TRBV29-1 and TRBJ2-5; D is ambiguous. The germline gives CDR1 SQVTM, CDR2 ANQGSEA. CDR3 length: 16 residues. Deletions cut 6 bases from V and 2 bases from J, with 22 bases between. Written as DNA, the CDR3 is TGCAGCGTGACCCCCCCACACCGACTCCTACAAGAGACCCAGTACTTC. Translation gives CSVTPPHRLLQETQYF.

This clonotype was counted ten times or more. This chain uses TRBV9 with TRBJ2-1; 8 bases align to TRBD2. Germline V gene data show CDR1 as SGDLS and CDR2 as YYNGEE. V lost 2 bases and J lost 4; bases outside the gene matches: 2. The CDR3 consists of 14 residues. DNA of the CDR3: TGTGCCAGCAGCGTGGGGACTAGTTACAATGAGCAGTTCTTC. Protein: CASSVGTSYNEQFF.

This clonotype was recorded many times. The genes are TRBV20-1 and TRBJ2-7; 7 bases align to TRBD1. The CDR3 spans 12 residues. V trimming: 5 bases; J trimming: 3 bases; junction bases outside the gene matches: 4. Germline CDR1 is DFQATT and CDR2 is SNEGSKA (reference sequence). The CDR3 is CSAVRQGYEQYF. Here the CDR3 DNA reads TGCAGTGCTGTCAGACAGGGCTACGAGCAGTACTTC.

In this sample, this clonotype turned up many times. This sequence joins TRBV29-1 and TRBJ2-3, with D unresolved. The CDR3 spans 11 residues. The germline CDR1 and CDR2 sequences are SQVTM and ANQGSEA. V shed 4 bases and J shed 5 bases, with 7 bases lying between them. This CDR3 reads CSVGRQDTQYF. In DNA form, the CDR3 reads TGCAGCGTTGGACGGCAAGATACGCAGTATTTT.